The rows below give T cell receptor beta chains drawn from one sample of a study of blood T cells in healthy people across ages. MiXCR, run by TCRdb on the 5' RACE reads, gives a single entry per CDR3 protein. The profile covers about 680,000 distinct CDR3 sequences, with 49% appearing a single time and roughly 34% taken by the ten largest. The specimen sequenced was blood. The receptors stem from a woman aged 55-70 years in good health. CDR3s include the opening cysteine and the closing phenylalanine or tryptophan. The D gene is left open where the match is weak. Clone size is given for some rows only: seen once, a few or many times, or a class if the clone is expanded.

clone_size	v_call	j_call	d_call	cdr3_nt	cdr3_aa
-	TRBV18	TRBJ2-3	TRBD1	TGTGCCAGCTCTCCCCAGGGGGATGCGCAGTATTTT	CASSPQGDAQYF
-	TRBV25-1	TRBJ2-3	-	TGTGCCAGCAGTTCGACCGACCGCACAGATACGCAGTATTTT	CASSSTDRTDTQYF
-	TRBV5-6	TRBJ1-1	-	TGTGCCAGCAGCTTCTGGGGTTATGAAGCTTTCTTT	CASSFWGYEAFF
-	TRBV29-1	TRBJ1-2	TRBD1	TGCAGCGTTGCACAGGGGGACTCCTATGGCTACACCTTC	CSVAQGDSYGYTF
-	TRBV28	TRBJ2-2	-	TGTGCCAGCAGTTTAGTGGCAGCTTTAAACACCGGGGAGCTGTTTTTT	CASSLVAALNTGELFF
-	TRBV7-9	TRBJ1-1	-	TGTGCCAGCAGCTTTGGGGGGACCTACACTGAAGCTTTCTTT	CASSFGGTYTEAFF
few	TRBV5-1	TRBJ2-6	-	TGCGCCAGCAGCTTGGCCGTGCGAGACTCTGGGGCCAACGTCCTGACTTTC	CASSLAVRDSGANVLTF
-	TRBV4-2	TRBJ1-4	-	TGTGCCAGCAGCCAGGGAGCGGGGGGCGCGAATACAAAACTGTTTTTT	CASSQGAGGANTKLFF
-	TRBV3-1	TRBJ1-6	TRBD1	TGTGCCAGCAGCCTAGCCAGGACAGGGGGCTTCTCACCCCTCCACTTT	CASSLARTGGFSPLHF
-	TRBV6-1	TRBJ1-2	-	TGTGCCAGCAGTGAACGGCAGGGGTCCGATGGCTACACCTTC	CASSERQGSDGYTF
few	TRBV7-2	TRBJ2-1	TRBD2	TGTGCCAGCAGCTTAGCCGGGACTAGCGGCTCCTACAATGAGCAGTTCTTC	CASSLAGTSGSYNEQFF
few	TRBV5-1	TRBJ2-7	-	TGCGCCAGCAGCCCTGTAGGACAAACGGTCGAGCAGTACTTC	CASSPVGQTVEQYF
many	TRBV7-2	TRBJ1-4	-	TGTGCCAGCAGCTTAGGGCAGCATAATGAAAAACTGTTTTTT	CASSLGQHNEKLFF
-	TRBV12-3/TRBV12-4	TRBJ2-3	-	TGTGCCAGCAGTACTACGGCAGGACCCCGCACAGATACGCAGTATTTT	CASSTTAGPRTDTQYF
few	TRBV29-1	TRBJ2-7	-	TGCAGCGTTGATGGCGGCTACGAGCAGTACTTC	CSVDGGYEQYF
once	TRBV5-1	TRBJ2-1	-	TGCGCCAGCAGCCCCCTGACCAACTCCTACAATGAGCAGTTCTTC	CASSPLTNSYNEQFF
few	TRBV5-1	TRBJ2-1	-	TGCGCCAGCTCGGTGGGTGGAAAAGGGGGTGAGCAGTTCTTC	CASSVGGKGGEQFF
-	TRBV11-1	TRBJ2-1	-	-	CASSTSGLGGEQFF
-	TRBV7-2	TRBJ1-2	-	TGTGCCAGCAGCTTAACGGGGCGCGGTAGGGATGGCTACACCTTC	CASSLTGRGRDGYTF
-	TRBV7-2	TRBJ2-1	TRBD2	TGTGCCAGCAGCTTAGCGCTCGGCGGGGGCAATGAGCAGTTCTTC	CASSLALGGGNEQFF
once	TRBV10-3	TRBJ2-7	-	TGTGCCATCGGTGCCCACCCTGGGACGACCGAGCAGTACTTC	CAIGAHPGTTEQYF
-	TRBV5-1	TRBJ2-1	-	TGCGCCAGCAGCTTGGAACCGGATTACAATGAGCAGTTCTTC	CASSLEPDYNEQFF
-	TRBV2	TRBJ1-4	-	TGTGCCAGCAGCCCGGTCCTGCCCAATGAAAAACTGTTTTTT	CASSPVLPNEKLFF
-	TRBV27	TRBJ2-1	TRBD1	TGTGCCAGCAGTTTCCAGGGGGAACACAATGAGCAGTTCTTC	CASSFQGEHNEQFF
-	TRBV6-2/TRBV6-3	TRBJ1-4	-	TGTGCCAGCAGTTGGGGAGGTTTCGGCGCGGGAGATGAAAAACTGTTTTTT	CASSWGGFGAGDEKLFF
few	TRBV12-3/TRBV12-4	TRBJ2-1	-	TGTGCCAGCAGTCCTGGGGTCCGGACCTACAATGAGCAGTTCTTC	CASSPGVRTYNEQFF
-	TRBV6-5	TRBJ1-2	-	TGTGCCAGCAGTTACATTGTTCGGGGATCCTATGGCTACACCTTC	CASSYIVRGSYGYTF
-	TRBV5-1	TRBJ2-6	-	TGCGCCAGCAGTACAGGGTCTCTGGGGGCCAACGTCCTGACTTTC	CASSTGSLGANVLTF
-	TRBV20-1	TRBJ1-5	-	TGCAGTGCTAGAGATCTTGAGAGGTTGAATCAGCCCCAGCATTTT	CSARDLERLNQPQHF
-	TRBV2	TRBJ2-3	-	TGTGCCAGCACCTTCTATGCGGCCACAGATACGCAGTATTTT	CASTFYAATDTQYF
-	TRBV7-8	TRBJ1-2	-	TGTGCCAGCAGCTTAGGCGAGACAGGCATCTATGGCTACACCTTC	CASSLGETGIYGYTF
few	TRBV6-6	TRBJ2-7	-	TGTGCCAGCAGCCAGAAGAACTCCTACGAGCAGTACTTC	CASSQKNSYEQYF
-	TRBV25-1	TRBJ2-7	TRBD2	TGTGCCAGCAGTGCTTCTAGCGGGAGCGGTGGCTACGAGCAGTACTTC	CASSASSGSGGYEQYF
-	TRBV4-2	TRBJ1-5	-	TGTGCCAGCAGCCAAGGTTTCTTCGGACAGCAGTATCAGCCCCAGCATTTT	CASSQGFFGQQYQPQHF
-	TRBV9	TRBJ2-7	TRBD2	TGTGCCAGCAGCGTACTGGGGGGGACGAACTCCTACGAGCAGTACTTC	CASSVLGGTNSYEQYF
-	TRBV5-6	TRBJ2-5	TRBD2	TGTGCCAGCAGCCCGGGACTAGGTCAAGGGGAGCAGTACTTC	CASSPGLGQGEQYF
-	TRBV14	TRBJ1-5	-	TGTGCCAGCAGCCACAATAGCAATCAGCCCCAGCATTTT	CASSHNSNQPQHF
-	TRBV6-2/TRBV6-3	TRBJ2-1	TRBD2	TGTGCCAGCAGTTATCATAGTAGAGTAGCGGGAGACAATGAGCAGTTCTTC	CASSYHSRVAGDNEQFF
few	TRBV28	TRBJ2-7	-	TGTGCCAGCAGGCTCGATGTGAGGTGGTACGAGCAGTACTTC	CASRLDVRWYEQYF
-	TRBV29-1	TRBJ2-7	TRBD2	TGCAGCGTAAGGACTTCAGCGGGAGGCGAGCAGTACTTC	CSVRTSAGGEQYF
-	TRBV18	TRBJ1-3	-	TGTGCCAGCTCACCACTGGCCACCGGTGTGAGCGGTCCTGGGAACACCATATATTTT	CASSPLATGVSGPGNTIYF